The 21 T cell receptor beta chains given below trace back to one sample, sequenced in a study of shared T cell receptors in the human thymus. Using immunoSEQ multiplex PCR, the repertoire was profiled, and TCRdb retains in-frame clones only, with some absent. The table lists 550,000 to 800,000 clones, 70% to 90% of them singletons. The same specimen was also included in a second study, on human thymus T cells.

Sequencing was performed on thymocytes. These receptors were collected from a girl less than two years old with a congenital heart defect.

The chain couples TRBV19 to TRBJ1-5; weak D call: TRBD1 (6 bases). V lost 6 bases and J 3 bases, leaving 33 bases between the germline ends. CDR3 length: 21 residues. Germline CDR1 reads LNHDA; CDR2 reads SQIVND (reference sequence). The CDR3 is CASSLDSDGQTLLDHNQPQHF. The CDR3 DNA reads as TGTGCCAGTAGCCTGGACTCGGACGGACAGACTTTGTTGGACCACAATCAGCCCCAGCATTTT.

The rearrangement links TRBV2 to TRBJ1-2, with D perhaps matching TRBD1 (6 bases). The CDR3 has 15 amino acids. Germline assignment: CDR1 SNHLY and CDR2 FYNNEI. V lost 2 bases, J lost 7 bases, and 17 bases lay in between. CDR3 nucleotide sequence: TGTGCCAGCAGTGAAACAGGGACGGATGGGGGTGGCTACACCTTC. This gives the protein CASSETGTDGGGYTF.

This chain joins TRBV19 and TRBJ1-1; D gene ambiguous. This CDR3 is 13 amino acids long. Germline V gives CDR1 LNHDA, CDR2 SQIVND (reference sequence). Trimming left V 5 bases short and J 8 bases short, with 15 bases between. The CDR3 nucleotides read TGTGCCAGTAGTCCCGGTCGGGTGGAAGAAGCTTTCTTT. Its translation is CASSPGRVEEAFF.

The V call is TRBV7-2, the J call TRBJ1-6; 8 positions match TRBD1. The CDR3 totals 19 residues. Germline V gene lookup returns CDR1 SGHTA and CDR2 FQGNSA. The trim removed 5 bases at V and 10 bases at J, leaving 22 bases unmatched. CDR3 protein: CASSPPQGAWDRTPSPLHF. CDR3 sequence (DNA): TGTGCCAGCAGCCCTCCTCAGGGGGCTTGGGACCGCACCCCATCACCCCTCCACTTT.

The V gene is TRBV27, the J gene TRBJ2-7; 9 bases line up with TRBD1. From germline, CDR1 is MNHEY and CDR2 SMNVEV (reference sequence). V shed 6 bases, J shed 7 bases, and the junction held 25 bases outside the gene matches. There are 19 residues in the CDR3. The CDR3 region is CASRPTIIDLRDRVREQYF. The CDR3 region has the DNA TGTGCCAGCAGACCAACTATCATTGACCTCCGGGACAGGGTAAGGGAGCAGTACTTC.

V and J are TRBV18 and TRBJ2-1; D possibly corresponds to TRBD1 (6 bases). Germline CDR1 is KGHSH and CDR2 is LQKENI. The V gene lost 0 bases and the J gene lost 0 bases, with 15 bases spanning the gap. This CDR3 spans 18 amino acids. DNA of the CDR3: TGTGCCAGCTCACCACCGGAGCGGCAGGGGAGCTCCTACAATGAGCAGTTCTTC. Residues: CASSPPERQGSSYNEQFF. The full variable domain, its missing parts supplied by reference TRBV18 and TRBJ2-1, is NAGVMQNPRHLVRRRGQEARLRCSPMKGHSHVYWYRQLPEEGLKFMVYLQKENIIDESGMPKERFSAEFPKEGPSILRIQQVVRGDSAAYFCASSPPERQGSSYNEQFFGPGTRLTVL.

The chain recombines TRBV4-1 with TRBJ1-6; D possibly corresponds to TRBD1 (6 bases). Trimming removed 0 bases from V and 10 bases from J, with 10 bases in between. The CDR3 length is 14 residues. Germline CDR1 is MGHRA and CDR2 is YSYEKL. CDR3 sequence (DNA): TGCGCCAGCAGCCAAGACAGGACAGAATCACCCCTCCACTTT. It codes for CASSQDRTESPLHF.

The chain links TRBV7-2 to TRBJ1-2; D is ambiguous. Trimming shortened V by 5 bases and J by 8 bases, and 21 bases separated the two germline ends. Germline V gene data show CDR1 as SGHTA and CDR2 as FQGNSA. This CDR3 has 15 amino acids. CDR3 nucleotide sequence: TGTGCCAGCAGCCCCTATCGGAGGGAGGGTGAAGGCTACACCTTC. Its translation is CASSPYRREGEGYTF.

The chain has TRBV5-1 and TRBJ2-5, with a weak D call TRBD2 (6 bases). Trimming took off 0 bases at V and 5 bases at J, with 20 bases between the two ends. The CDR3 is made up of 17 amino acids. Germline CDR1 reads SGHRS; CDR2 reads YFSETQ. The CDR3 sequence is CASSLVSARDGFETQYF. CDR3 bases: TGCGCCAGCAGCTTGGTGTCGGCGCGGGACGGGTTTGAGACCCAGTACTTC. Based on the CDR3 plus reference TRBV5-1 and TRBJ2-5, the full variable domain is KAGVTQTPRYLIKTRGQQVTLSCSPISGHRSVSWYQQTPGQGLQFLFEYFSETQRNKGNFPGRFSGRQFSNSRSEMNVSTLELGDSALYLCASSLVSARDGFETQYFGPGTRLLVL.

There are a few counts of this clone. V usage is TRBV5-1 and J usage is TRBJ1-1, with 7 positions matching TRBD1. V was clipped by 5 bases and J by 1 base; unmatched bases: 11. The CDR3 sequence is 16 residues long. Germline loops: CDR1 SGHRS, CDR2 YFSETQ. The CDR3 sequence is CASRRAPGGENTEAFF. DNA of the CDR3: TGCGCCAGCAGGCGCGCCCCAGGGGGAGAGAACACTGAAGCTTTCTTT. Full variable domain (missing parts from reference TRBV5-1 and TRBJ1-1): KAGVTQTPRYLIKTRGQQVTLSCSPISGHRSVSWYQQTPGQGLQFLFEYFSETQRNKGNFPGRFSGRQFSNSRSEMNVSTLELGDSALYLCASRRAPGGENTEAFFGQGTRLTVV.

In this sample, this clone turned up once. This sequence joins TRBV4-1 and TRBJ1-5; D is undetermined. Germline CDR1 MGHRA, CDR2 YSYEKL. The germline V and J ends were trimmed by 0 bases and 1 base, with 7 bases remaining between them. The CDR3 is 15 amino acids. This chain's CDR3 is CASSQDDTSNQPQHF. CDR3 nucleotides: TGCGCCAGCAGCCAAGATGACACCAGCAATCAGCCCCAGCATTTT.

This chain connects TRBV10-2 to TRBJ2-2, with 8 bases matching TRBD2. This CDR3 comprises 14 residues. The germline CDR1 and CDR2 sequences are WSHSY and SAAADI. Unmatched junction bases numbered 3, after V lost 3 bases and J lost 6 bases. The CDR3 region has the DNA TGCGCCAGCAGTGAAGCGGGGGTAGCCGGGGAGCTGTTTTTT. Translation gives CASSEAGVAGELFF.

This chain uses TRBV11-2 with TRBJ1-6, with a weak D call TRBD1 (6 bases). Trimming cost V 1 base and J 7 bases, with 23 bases left between them. Germline V gene sequence: CDR1 SGHAT, CDR2 FQNNGV. The CDR3 has 19 residues. The CDR3 region is CASSLVGGGRTIINSPLHF. The CDR3 bases are TGTGCCAGCAGCTTAGTCGGGGGGGGCAGGACCATCATCAATTCACCCCTCCACTTT.

This clone came up a few times. The J gene is TRBJ1-2, the V gene TRBV28; D is undetermined. The CDR3 is 13 residues long. Germline V gene lookup returns CDR1 MDHEN and CDR2 SYDVKM. V was clipped by 3 bases and J by 6 bases, with 11 bases between them. CDR3 region: CASSLFGRHGYTF. The CDR3 region has the DNA TGTGCCAGCAGTTTGTTCGGCAGGCATGGCTACACCTTC.

This rearrangement joins TRBV6-5 to TRBJ1-6; D gene unclear. The CDR3 runs to 14 residues. V was cut by 2 bases and J by 8 bases, with 10 bases left in between. Per germline, CDR1 MNHEY and CDR2 SVGAGI. CDR3: CASSYGGPYSPLHF. The CDR3, as DNA: TGTGCCAGCAGTTACGGCGGGCCGTATTCACCCCTCCACTTT.

The rearrangement uses TRBV18 and TRBJ1-1, with D possibly TRBD1 on 5 matching bases. The CDR3 sequence is 14 residues long. Germline lookup yields CDR1 KGHSH and CDR2 LQKENI. V was cut by 5 bases and J by 2 bases, with 12 bases left in between. The CDR3 loop is CASSSPQGNTEAFF. The CDR3 DNA reads TGTGCCAGCTCATCCCCCCAGGGAAACACTGAAGCTTTCTTT.

The V gene is TRBV29-1, the J gene TRBJ1-3; 9 nucleotides line up with TRBD1. The germline CDR1 and CDR2 sequences are SQVTM and ANQGSEA. Germline trimming cut 6 bases from V and 2 bases from J; bases unmatched to any gene: 11. There are 16 residues in the CDR3. Here the CDR3 reads CSVLIYRDRAGNTIYF. The CDR3 coding sequence is TGCAGCGTACTTATTTACCGGGACAGGGCTGGAAACACCATATATTTT.

The CDR3 nucleotides read TGCGCCAGCAGTGATCCGCTGACAGGGACCGGGGAGCTGTTTTTT. Protein product: CASSDPLTGTGELFF. The chain has TRBV10-1 and TRBJ2-2, with TRBD1 matching over 7 bases. Germline V CDR1 and CDR2: WNHNN, SYGVQD (reference sequence). The ends lost 3 bases at V and 5 bases at J; junction bases unmatched: 6. The CDR3 loop spans 15 amino acids.

The chain links TRBV2 to TRBJ1-2, with 9 bases aligning to TRBD1. The CDR3 is 14 residues long. The V and J ends lost 6 bases and 2 bases, in that order; junction bases with no gene match: 4. Germline V gene data show CDR1 as SNHLY and CDR2 as FYNNEI. This chain's CDR3 is CASRTGTGNYGYTF. The CDR3 DNA reads as TGTGCCAGCAGGACCGGGACAGGGAACTATGGCTACACCTTC.

The chain has TRBV27 and TRBJ1-5; D remains unclear. The CDR3 is made up of 14 amino acids. Germline CDR1 MNHEY, CDR2 SMNVEV (reference sequence). V lost 2 bases and J 1 base, leaving 6 bases between the germline ends. The CDR3 loop reads CASSLTGSNQPQHF. The CDR3 nucleotides read TGTGCCAGCAGTTTAACGGGAAGCAATCAGCCCCAGCATTTT.

The J gene is TRBJ2-5, the V gene TRBV19; D gene ambiguous. The DNA end is a closer match to TRBJ2-7, so the J assignment may be wrong. Germline lookup yields CDR1 LNHDA and CDR2 SQIVND (reference sequence). The CDR3 extends over 14 amino acids. The CDR3 here is CASSIGAGTYEQYF. DNA of the CDR3: TGTGCCAGTAGTATAGGGGCAGGCACCTACGAGCAGTACTTC.